This T cell receptor beta chain was sequenced in a study of blood T cell repertoires in COVID-19. Study details: Samples taken during acute and convalescent COVID-19 were collected in the United States, Italy and Spain. In each case, the material was cDNA or gDNA derived from T cells, B-cell-depleted T cells, or PBMCs.

This CDR3 region has 16 residues. Germline CDR1 and CDR2: SGHNT and YYREEE (reference sequence). Trimming left V 3 bases short and J 0 bases short, with 15 bases between. Authors' data handling: Estimated nucleated cell counts came from reference gene primer amplification. The protocol was immunoSEQ multiplex PCR, while the TCRdb copy is restricted to in-frame clones and leaves out a portion. V, J and clone size are taken as reported in that table, and D and trimming were inferred from the DNA itself. The sample holds some 130,000 clones; almost 80% are singletons and the top ten take 9.5% to 12%. V usage is TRBV5-4 and J usage is TRBJ1-1, with D perhaps matching TRBD1 (5 bases). The origin of this receptor is a man aged 55 to 70 who had recovered from COVID-19. Sequencing used peripheral blood. The CDR3: CASSSEPGLMNTEAFF. CDR3 nucleotides: TGTGCCAGCAGCTCGGAGCCGGGACTCATGAACACTGAAGCTTTCTTT.